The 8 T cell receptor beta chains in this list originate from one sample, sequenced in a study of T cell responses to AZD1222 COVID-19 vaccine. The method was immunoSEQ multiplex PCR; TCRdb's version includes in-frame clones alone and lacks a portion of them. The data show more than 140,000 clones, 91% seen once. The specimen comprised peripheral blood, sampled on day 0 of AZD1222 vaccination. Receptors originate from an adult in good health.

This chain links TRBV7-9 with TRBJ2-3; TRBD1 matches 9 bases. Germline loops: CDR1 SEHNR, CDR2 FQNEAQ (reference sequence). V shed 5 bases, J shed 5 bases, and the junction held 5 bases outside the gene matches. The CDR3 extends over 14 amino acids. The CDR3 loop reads CASSPDRGGDTQYF. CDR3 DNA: TGTGCCAGCAGCCCGGACAGGGGAGGAGATACGCAGTATTTT.

CDR3 loop: CASSLTSSSNEQFF. The CDR3 DNA follows: TGTGCCAGCAGCTTAACGTCTAGCAGCAATGAGCAGTTCTTC. The V call is TRBV7-3, the J call TRBJ2-1; tentatively, D is TRBD2 (5 bases). Trimming took off 0 bases at V and 6 bases at J, with 9 bases between the two ends. The CDR3 is 14 amino acids. The V gene's germline CDR1 is SGHTA and CDR2 FQGTGA.

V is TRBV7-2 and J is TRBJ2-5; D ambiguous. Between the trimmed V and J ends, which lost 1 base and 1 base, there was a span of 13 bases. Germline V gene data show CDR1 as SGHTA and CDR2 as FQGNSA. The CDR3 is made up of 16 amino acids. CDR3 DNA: TGTGCCAGCAGCTTAGGGCTAACAAGGCTCCAAGAGACCCAGTACTTC. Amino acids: CASSLGLTRLQETQYF.

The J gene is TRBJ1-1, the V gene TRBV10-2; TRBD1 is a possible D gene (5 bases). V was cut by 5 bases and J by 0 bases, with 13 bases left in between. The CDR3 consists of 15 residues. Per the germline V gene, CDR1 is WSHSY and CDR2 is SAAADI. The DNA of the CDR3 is TGCGCCAGCAGTTCCTCGGGACGGATGAACACTGAAGCTTTCTTT. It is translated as CASSSSGRMNTEAFF.

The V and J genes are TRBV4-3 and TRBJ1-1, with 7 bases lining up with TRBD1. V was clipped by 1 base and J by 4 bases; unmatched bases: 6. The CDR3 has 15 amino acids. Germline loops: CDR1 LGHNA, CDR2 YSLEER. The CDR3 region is CASSQGPPGGTEAFF. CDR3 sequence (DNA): TGCGCCAGCAGCCAAGGTCCTCCAGGGGGCACTGAAGCTTTCTTT.

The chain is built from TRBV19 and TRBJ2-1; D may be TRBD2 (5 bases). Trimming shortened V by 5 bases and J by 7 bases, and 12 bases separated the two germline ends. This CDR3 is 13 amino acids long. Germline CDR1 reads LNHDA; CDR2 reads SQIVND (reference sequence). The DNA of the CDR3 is TGTGCCAGTAGTTCGCACGGGGTGAATGAGCAGTTCTTC. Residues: CASSSHGVNEQFF.

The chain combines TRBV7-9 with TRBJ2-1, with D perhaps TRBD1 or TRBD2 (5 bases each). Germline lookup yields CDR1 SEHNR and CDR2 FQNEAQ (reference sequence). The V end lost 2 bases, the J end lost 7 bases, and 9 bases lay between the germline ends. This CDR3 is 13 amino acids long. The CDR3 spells CASSLPGTNEQFF. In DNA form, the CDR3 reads TGTGCCAGCAGCTTACCCGGGACGAATGAGCAGTTCTTC. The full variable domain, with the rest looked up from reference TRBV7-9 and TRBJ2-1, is DTGVSQNPRHKITKRGQNVTFRCDPISEHNRLYWYRQTLGQGPEFLTYFQNEAQLEKSRLLSDRFSAERPKGSFSTLEIQRTEQGDSAMYLCASSLPGTNEQFFGPGTRLTVL.

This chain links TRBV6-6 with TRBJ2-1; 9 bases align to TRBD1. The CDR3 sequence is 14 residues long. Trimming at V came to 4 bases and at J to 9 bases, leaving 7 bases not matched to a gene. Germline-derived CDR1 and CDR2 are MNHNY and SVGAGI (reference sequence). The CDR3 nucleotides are TGTGCCAGCAGTTCGGGACAGGGAGGCGGTGAGCAGTTCTTC. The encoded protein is CASSSGQGGGEQFF.